The 10 T cell receptor beta chains presented below share a single source sample, sequenced in a study of vaccination and CD4 T cells after COVID-19. Antigens for these TCRs are unknown. The treatment was: approximately nine-day PBMC culture with coronavirus spike peptide pools or control peptides (ViraFEST assay). Cultured CD4+ T-cell DNA underwent Oncomine TCR Beta short-read sequencing. TCRdb reanalysed the PCR reads using MiXCR and keeps one entry per CDR3 protein. The sample records some 10,000 distinct CDR3 sequences, under 60% being singletons. Sequencing was done on a sample of CD4+ T cells from blood, cultured in vitro. Receptors were obtained from a human donor who had recovered from COVID-19.

In this sample, this clonotype turned up a few times. The J gene is TRBJ1-4, the V gene TRBV6-1, with 9 bases aligning to TRBD1. The CDR3 loop spans 18 amino acids. Looked up from germline, CDR1 is MNHNS and CDR2 is SASEGT. J lost 5 bases, V lost 4 bases, and 14 bases had no gene match. CDR3 in amino acids: CASSVWRAGTGWNEKLFF. The CDR3 DNA is TGTGCCAGCAGTGTATGGCGAGCCGGGACAGGGTGGAATGAAAAACTGTTTTTT.

This chain connects TRBV6-1 to TRBJ2-4; D may be TRBD1 (6 bases). V was shortened by 7 bases and J by 8 bases, with 18 bases between the two germline ends. The CDR3 has 14 amino acids. Germline V CDR1 and CDR2: MNHNS, SASEGT. CDR3 DNA sequence: TGTGCCAGCACAAAAGGGGGTGGCCTCGACATTCAGTACTTC. Translating it yields CASTKGGGLDIQYF.

The J gene is TRBJ1-2, the V gene TRBV7-9, with TRBD1 matching 11 bases. The CDR3 loop spans 14 amino acids. Germline CDR1 SEHNR, CDR2 FQNEAQ (reference sequence). J was trimmed by 8 bases and V by 3 bases; bases with no gene match: 5. The CDR3 sequence: CASSFLWTGGGYTF. The CDR3 bases are TGTGCCAGCAGCTTTCTCTGGACAGGGGGCGGCTACACCTTC.

By sample share, this clonotype is medium-sized (0.01 to 0.1%). The chain is built from TRBV3-1 and TRBJ2-3; no reliable D call. Looked up from germline, CDR1 is LGHDT and CDR2 is YNNKEL (reference sequence). V was trimmed by 4 bases and J by 6 bases, leaving 14 bases between them. CDR3 size: 14 residues. This CDR3 reads CASSLRTGGDTQYF. The DNA for the CDR3 is TGTGCCAGCAGCCTCCGGACGGGTGGGGATACGCAGTATTTT.

The chain uses TRBV7-2 and TRBJ1-2; tentative D call: TRBD1 (6 bases). V was shortened by 2 bases and J by 6 bases, with 10 bases between the two germline ends. The germline gives CDR1 SGHTA, CDR2 FQGNSA. The CDR3 totals 13 residues. The CDR3 DNA reads TGTGCCAGCAGCTTATTACAGGGAAATGGCTACACCTTC. Translating it yields CASSLLQGNGYTF.

The rearrangement joins TRBV6-1 to TRBJ2-3; 9 bases match TRBD1. The J segment lost 8 bases and the V segment lost 6 bases, leaving 9 bases of the junction unmatched. The V gene's germline CDR1 is MNHNS and CDR2 SASEGT. This CDR3 is 14 amino acids long. CDR3 DNA: TGTGCCAGCAGGGCAACAGGGGGCGCGCCTACGCAGTATTTT. The encoded protein is CASRATGGAPTQYF.

The chain carries TRBV20-1 and TRBJ2-2, with D unresolved. The germline V and J ends were trimmed by 0 bases and 6 bases, with 8 bases remaining between them. The CDR3 contains 13 residues. The germline gives CDR1 DFQATT, CDR2 SNEGSKA (reference sequence). The CDR3 region is CSARDWRSGELFF. The DNA of the CDR3 is TGCAGTGCTAGAGATTGGCGGTCCGGGGAGCTGTTTTTT.

The chain links TRBV20-1 to TRBJ1-2; 8 bases map to TRBD1. The J segment lost 2 bases and the V segment lost 5 bases, leaving 1 base of the junction unmatched. CDR3 length equals 12 residues. Germline CDR1 is DFQATT and CDR2 is SNEGSKA (reference sequence). The CDR3 sequence: CSAGDRNYGYTF. The CDR3 DNA is TGCAGTGCTGGGGACAGGAACTATGGCTACACCTTC.

The CDR3 here is CASGSCGTLNTGELFF. In DNA form, the CDR3 reads TGTGCTAGTGGTTCGTGCGGGACATTGAACACCGGGGAGCTGTTTTTT. V usage is TRBV12-5 and J usage is TRBJ2-2; tentatively, D is TRBD1 or TRBD2 (6 bases each). Between the trimmed V and J ends, which lost 4 bases and 1 base, there was a span of 13 bases. The CDR3 contains 16 residues. Per germline, CDR1 LGHNT and CDR2 FRNRAP. Looking up the rest from reference TRBV12-5 and TRBJ2-2 gives the full variable domain: DARVTQTPRHKVTEMGQEVTMRCQPILGHNTVFWYRQTMMQGLELLAYFRNRAPLDDSGMPKDRFSAEMPDATLATLKIQPSEPRDSAVYFCASGSCGTLNTGELFFGEGSRLTVL.

The V call is TRBV5-1, the J call TRBJ2-5; possibly TRBD2 for D (5 bases). CDR1 and CDR2 (germline): SGHRS, YFSETQ. The CDR3 length is 13 residues. Between the trimmed V and J ends, which lost 4 bases and 4 bases, there was a span of 11 bases. The CDR3 reads CASSATSRETQYF. The CDR3 nucleotides read TGCGCCAGCAGCGCCACTAGTAGAGAGACCCAGTACTTC. Full variable domain (outside the CDR3, taken from reference TRBV5-1 and TRBJ2-5): KAGVTQTPRYLIKTRGQQVTLSCSPISGHRSVSWYQQTPGQGLQFLFEYFSETQRNKGNFPGRFSGRQFSNSRSEMNVSTLELGDSALYLCASSATSRETQYFGPGTRLLVL.